This T cell receptor (beta chain) was documented in a study of response to subunit inactivated influenza vaccine. Study observations and caveats: The authors suggested that every seasonal influenza vaccination recruits few new T cells.

This clonotype showed up just a few times. Its antigen remains unidentified. TCRdb independently ran MiXCR on the RT-PCR reads; one entry per CDR3 protein. The sample holds some 480,000 distinct CDR3 sequences, approximately 11% seen once. Germline lookup yields CDR1 LGHNA and CDR2 YNFKEQ. V was clipped by 7 bases and J by 0 bases, with 13 bases between them. This CDR3 region has 15 residues. This clonotype was sampled from a man in his fifties or sixties who received an inactivated influenza vaccine. The sample in question was PBMCs from blood, obtained 40 to 50 days after vaccination. The V gene is TRBV4-2, the J gene TRBJ1-3, with unresolved D. CDR3 bases: TGTGCCAGCACCCCCACCCGGGCCTCTGGAAACACCATATATTTT. Its protein product is CASTPTRASGNTIYF.